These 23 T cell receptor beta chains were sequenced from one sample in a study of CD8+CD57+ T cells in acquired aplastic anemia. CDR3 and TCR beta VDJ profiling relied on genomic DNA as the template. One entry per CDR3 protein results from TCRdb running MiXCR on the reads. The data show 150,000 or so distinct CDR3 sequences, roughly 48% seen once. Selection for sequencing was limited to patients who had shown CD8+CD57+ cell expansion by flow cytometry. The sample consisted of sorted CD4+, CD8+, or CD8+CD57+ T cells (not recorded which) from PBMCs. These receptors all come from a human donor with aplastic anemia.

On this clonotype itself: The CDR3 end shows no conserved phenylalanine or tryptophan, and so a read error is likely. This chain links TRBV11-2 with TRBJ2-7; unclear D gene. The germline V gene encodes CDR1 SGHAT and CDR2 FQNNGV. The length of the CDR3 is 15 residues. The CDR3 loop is CACSISAVSSYEQYS. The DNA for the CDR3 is TGTGCCTGCAGCATATCGGCCGTGAGCTCCTACGAGCAGTACTCC.

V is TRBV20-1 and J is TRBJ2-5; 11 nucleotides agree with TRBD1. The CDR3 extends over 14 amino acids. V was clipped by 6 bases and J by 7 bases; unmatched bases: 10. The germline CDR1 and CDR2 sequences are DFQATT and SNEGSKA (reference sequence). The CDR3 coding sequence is TGCAGTGCCGAAAGGGGGACAGGGGGAGGGACCCAGTACTTC. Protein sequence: CSAERGTGGGTQYF.

CDR3 sequence reads: CASSMGRFEGGSPLHF. As DNA, the CDR3 is TGTGCCAGTAGTATGGGCCGCTTCGAGGGGGGTTCACCCCTCCACTTT. This rearrangement joins TRBV19 to TRBJ1-6, with D perhaps matching TRBD1 (6 bases). This CDR3 has 16 residues. CDR1 and CDR2 from the germline V gene are LNHDA and SQIVND (reference sequence). V was clipped by 3 bases and J by 9 bases, with 18 bases between them. Based on the CDR3 plus reference TRBV19 and TRBJ1-6, the full variable domain is DGGITQSPKYLFRKEGQNVTLSCEQNLNHDAMYWYRQDPGQGLRLIYYSQIVNDFQKGDIAEGYSVSREKKESFPLTVTSAQKNPTAFYLCASSMGRFEGGSPLHFGNGTRLTVT.

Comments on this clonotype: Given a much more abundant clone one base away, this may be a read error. CDR3 bases: TGTGCCTGGATGTTAGGGGGCGAGCAGTACTTC. Its protein is CAWMLGGEQYF. The V and J genes are TRBV30 and TRBJ2-7; a possible D gene is TRBD1 (6 bases). Germline V gives CDR1 GTSNPN, CDR2 SVGIG (reference sequence). Between the trimmed V and J ends, which lost 4 bases and 6 bases, there was a span of 10 bases. CDR3 length: 11 amino acids.

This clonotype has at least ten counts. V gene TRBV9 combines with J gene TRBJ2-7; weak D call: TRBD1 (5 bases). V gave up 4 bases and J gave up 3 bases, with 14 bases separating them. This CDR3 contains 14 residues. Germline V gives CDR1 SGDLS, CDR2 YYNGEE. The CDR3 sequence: CASSREGASYEQYF. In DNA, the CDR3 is TGTGCCAGCAGCCGCGAAGGGGCAAGCTACGAGCAGTACTTC.

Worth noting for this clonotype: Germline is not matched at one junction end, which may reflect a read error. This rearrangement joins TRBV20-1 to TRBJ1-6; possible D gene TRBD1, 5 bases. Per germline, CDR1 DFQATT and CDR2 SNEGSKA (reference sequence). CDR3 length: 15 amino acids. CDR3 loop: CSARDKGPYNSSLHF. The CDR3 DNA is TGCAGTGCTAGAGATAAGGGGCCCTATAATTCATCCCTCCACTTT.

The CDR3, as DNA: TGTGCCAGTAGTATAGGACGGTCGAACACTGAAGCTTTCTTT. Encoded protein: CASSIGRSNTEAFF. The J gene is TRBJ1-1, the V gene TRBV19; D remains ambiguous. The CDR3 length is 14 residues. CDR1 LNHDA and CDR2 SQIVND come from the germline V gene (reference sequence). V was trimmed by 1 base and J by 1 base, leaving 7 bases between them.

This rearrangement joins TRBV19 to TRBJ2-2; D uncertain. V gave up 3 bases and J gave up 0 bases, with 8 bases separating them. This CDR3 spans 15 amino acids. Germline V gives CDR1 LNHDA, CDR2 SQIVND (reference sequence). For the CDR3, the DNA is TGTGCCAGTAGTATTGCAGCGACGAACACCGGGGAGCTGTTTTTT. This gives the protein CASSIAATNTGELFF.

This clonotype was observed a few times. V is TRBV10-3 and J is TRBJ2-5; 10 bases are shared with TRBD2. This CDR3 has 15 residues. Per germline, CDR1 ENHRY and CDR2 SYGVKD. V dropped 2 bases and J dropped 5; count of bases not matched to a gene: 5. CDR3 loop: CAISEASGRGETQYF. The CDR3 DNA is TGTGCCATCAGTGAGGCTAGCGGGAGAGGGGAGACCCAGTACTTC.

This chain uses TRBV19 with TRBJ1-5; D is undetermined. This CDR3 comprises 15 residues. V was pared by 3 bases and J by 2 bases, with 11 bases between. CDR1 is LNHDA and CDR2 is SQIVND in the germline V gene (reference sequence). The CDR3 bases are TGTGCCAGTAGTATGACCGGGAACGGCAATCAGCCCCAGCATTTT. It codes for CASSMTGNGNQPQHF.

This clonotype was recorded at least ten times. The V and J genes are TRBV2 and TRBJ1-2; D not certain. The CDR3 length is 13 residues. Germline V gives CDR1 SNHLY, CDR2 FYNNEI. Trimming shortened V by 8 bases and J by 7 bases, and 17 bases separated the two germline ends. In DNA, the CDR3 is TGTGCCAGCGTTAATGCCCAGTTCGGTGGCTACACCTTC. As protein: CASVNAQFGGYTF.

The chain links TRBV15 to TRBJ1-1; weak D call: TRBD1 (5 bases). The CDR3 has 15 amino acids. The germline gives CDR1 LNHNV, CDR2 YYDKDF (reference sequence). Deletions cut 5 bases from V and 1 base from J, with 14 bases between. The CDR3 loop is CATSEGPRGNTEAFF. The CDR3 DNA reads TGTGCCACCAGCGAGGGGCCTCGCGGGAACACTGAAGCTTTCTTT.

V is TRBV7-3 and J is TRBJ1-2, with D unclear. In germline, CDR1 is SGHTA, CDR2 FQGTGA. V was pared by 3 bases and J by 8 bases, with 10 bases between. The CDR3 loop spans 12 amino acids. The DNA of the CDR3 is TGTGCCAGCAGCTTGAATCTTCGGGGCTACACCTTC. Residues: CASSLNLRGYTF.

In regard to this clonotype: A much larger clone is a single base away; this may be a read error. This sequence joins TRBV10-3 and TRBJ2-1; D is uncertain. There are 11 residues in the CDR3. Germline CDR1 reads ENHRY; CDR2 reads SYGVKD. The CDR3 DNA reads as TGTGCCAGCAGTTATGGGGATGAGCAGCTCTTC. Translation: CASSYGDEQLF.

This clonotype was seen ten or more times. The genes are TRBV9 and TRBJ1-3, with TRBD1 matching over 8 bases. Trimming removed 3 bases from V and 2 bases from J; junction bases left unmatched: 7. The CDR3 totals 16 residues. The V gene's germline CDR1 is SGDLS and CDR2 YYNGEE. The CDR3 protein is CASSDSQGAAGNTIYF. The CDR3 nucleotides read TGTGCCAGCAGCGATTCTCAGGGGGCGGCTGGAAACACCATATATTTT. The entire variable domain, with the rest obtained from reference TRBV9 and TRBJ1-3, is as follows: DSGVTQTPKHLITATGQRVTLRCSPRSGDLSVYWYQQSLDQGLQFLIQYYNGEERAKGNILERFSAQQFPDLHSELNLSSLELGDSALYFCASSDSQGAAGNTIYFGEGSWLTVV.

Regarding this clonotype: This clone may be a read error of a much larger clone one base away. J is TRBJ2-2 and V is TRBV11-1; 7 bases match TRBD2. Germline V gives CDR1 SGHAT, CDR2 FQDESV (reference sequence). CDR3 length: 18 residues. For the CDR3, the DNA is TGTGCCAGCAGCCACCCTAGCTCTAGCGGCGGATACACCGGGGGGCTGTTTTTT. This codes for CASSHPSSSGGYTGGLFF.

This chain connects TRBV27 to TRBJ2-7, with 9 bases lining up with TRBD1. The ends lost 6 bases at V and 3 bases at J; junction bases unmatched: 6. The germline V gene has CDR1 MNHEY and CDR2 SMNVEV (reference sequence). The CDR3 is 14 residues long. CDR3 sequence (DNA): TGTGCCAGCAGCCTACAGGGGGCGAACTACGAGCAGTACTTC. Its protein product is CASSLQGANYEQYF.

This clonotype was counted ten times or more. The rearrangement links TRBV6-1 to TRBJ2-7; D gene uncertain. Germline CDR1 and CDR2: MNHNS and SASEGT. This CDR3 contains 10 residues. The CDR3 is CVQRPYEQYF. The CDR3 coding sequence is TGTGTCCAGCGACCTTACGAGCAGTACTTC.

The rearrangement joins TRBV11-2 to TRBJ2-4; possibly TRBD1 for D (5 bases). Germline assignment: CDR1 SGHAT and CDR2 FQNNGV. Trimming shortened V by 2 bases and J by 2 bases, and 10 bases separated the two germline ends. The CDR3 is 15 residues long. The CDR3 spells CASSLSGMTKNIQYF. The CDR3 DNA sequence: TGTGCCAGCAGCTTATCAGGGATGACCAAAAACATTCAGTACTTC. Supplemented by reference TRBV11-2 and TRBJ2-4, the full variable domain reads EAGVAQSPRYKIIEKRQSVAFWCNPISGHATLYWYQQILGQGPKLLIQFQNNGVVDDSQLPKDRFSAERLKGVDSTLKIQPAKLEDSAVYLCASSLSGMTKNIQYFGAGTRLSVL.

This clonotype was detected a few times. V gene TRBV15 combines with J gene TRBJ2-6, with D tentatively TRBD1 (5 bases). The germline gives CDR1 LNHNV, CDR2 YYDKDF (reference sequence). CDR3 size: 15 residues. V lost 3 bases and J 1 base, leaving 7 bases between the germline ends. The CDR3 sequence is CATSSRDSGANVLTF. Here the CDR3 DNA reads TGTGCCACCAGCAGCAGGGATTCTGGGGCCAACGTCCTGACTTTC.

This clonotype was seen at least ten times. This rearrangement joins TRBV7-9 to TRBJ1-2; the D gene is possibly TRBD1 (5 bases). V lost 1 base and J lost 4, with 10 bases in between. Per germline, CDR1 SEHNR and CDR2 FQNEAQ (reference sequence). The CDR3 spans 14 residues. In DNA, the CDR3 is TGTGCCAGCAGCTTAGTCACGGGGGGCTATGGCTACACCTTC. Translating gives CASSLVTGGYGYTF.

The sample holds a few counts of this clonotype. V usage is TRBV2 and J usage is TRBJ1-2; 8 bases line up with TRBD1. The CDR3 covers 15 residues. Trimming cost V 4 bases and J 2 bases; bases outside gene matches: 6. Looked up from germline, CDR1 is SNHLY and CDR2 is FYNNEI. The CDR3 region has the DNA TGTGCCAGCAGTGCACACAGGGGGTCGAACTATGGCTACACCTTC. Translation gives CASSAHRGSNYGYTF.

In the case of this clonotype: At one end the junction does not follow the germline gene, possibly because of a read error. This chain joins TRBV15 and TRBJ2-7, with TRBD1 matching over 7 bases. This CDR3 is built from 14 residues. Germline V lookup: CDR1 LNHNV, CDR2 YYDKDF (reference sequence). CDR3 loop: CASSRDIRTGEQYF. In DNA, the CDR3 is TGTGCCTCCAGCAGAGACATACGGACAGGAGAGCAGTACTTC. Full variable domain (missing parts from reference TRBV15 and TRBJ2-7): DAMVIQNPRYQVTQFGKPVTLSCSQTLNHNVMYWYQQKSSQAPKLLFHYYDKDFNNEADTPDNFQSRRPNTSFCFLDIRSPGLGDTAMYLCASSRDIRTGEQYFGPGTRLTVT.